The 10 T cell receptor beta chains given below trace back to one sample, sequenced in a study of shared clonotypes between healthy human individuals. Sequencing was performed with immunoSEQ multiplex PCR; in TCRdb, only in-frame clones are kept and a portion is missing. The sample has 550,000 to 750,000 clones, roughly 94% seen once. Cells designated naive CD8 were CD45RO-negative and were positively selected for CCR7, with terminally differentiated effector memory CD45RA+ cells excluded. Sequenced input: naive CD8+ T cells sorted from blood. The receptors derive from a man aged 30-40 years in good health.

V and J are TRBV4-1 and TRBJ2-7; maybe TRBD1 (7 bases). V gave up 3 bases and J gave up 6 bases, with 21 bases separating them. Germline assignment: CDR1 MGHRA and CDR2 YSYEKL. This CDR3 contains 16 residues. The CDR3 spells CASSHAPGGSASEQYF. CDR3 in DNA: TGCGCCAGCAGCCACGCACCAGGGGGGTCGGCGTCCGAGCAGTACTTC.

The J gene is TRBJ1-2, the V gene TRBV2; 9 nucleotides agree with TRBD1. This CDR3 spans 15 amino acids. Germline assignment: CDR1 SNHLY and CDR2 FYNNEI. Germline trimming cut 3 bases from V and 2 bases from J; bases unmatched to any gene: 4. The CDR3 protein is CASSDGGQGNYGYTF. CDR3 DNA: TGTGCCAGCAGTGACGGGGGACAGGGAAACTATGGCTACACCTTC.

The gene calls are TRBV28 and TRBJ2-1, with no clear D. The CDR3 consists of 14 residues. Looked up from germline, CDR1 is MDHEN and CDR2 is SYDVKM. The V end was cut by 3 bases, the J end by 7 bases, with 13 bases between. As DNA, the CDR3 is TGTGCCAGCAGTTTCCCCGGTTATGGGAATGAGCAGTTCTTC. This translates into CASSFPGYGNEQFF.

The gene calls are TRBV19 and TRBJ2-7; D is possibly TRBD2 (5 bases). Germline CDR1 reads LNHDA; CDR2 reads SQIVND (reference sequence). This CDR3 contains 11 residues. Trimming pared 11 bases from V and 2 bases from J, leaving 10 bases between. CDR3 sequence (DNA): TGTGCCTGCCGGGATGCCTACGAGCAGTACTTC. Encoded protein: CACRDAYEQYF.

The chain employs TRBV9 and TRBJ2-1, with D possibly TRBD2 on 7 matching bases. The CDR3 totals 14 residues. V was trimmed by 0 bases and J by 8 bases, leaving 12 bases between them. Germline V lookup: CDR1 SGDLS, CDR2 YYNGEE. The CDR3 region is CASSVEGGAHEQFF. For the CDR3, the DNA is TGTGCCAGCAGCGTAGAAGGGGGGGCACATGAGCAGTTCTTC.

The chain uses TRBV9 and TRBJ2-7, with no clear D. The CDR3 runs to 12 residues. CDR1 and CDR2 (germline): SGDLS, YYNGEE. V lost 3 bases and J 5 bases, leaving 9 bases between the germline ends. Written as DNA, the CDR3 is TGTGCCAGCAGCGCTCCTTCCCACGAGCAGTACTTC. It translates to CASSAPSHEQYF.

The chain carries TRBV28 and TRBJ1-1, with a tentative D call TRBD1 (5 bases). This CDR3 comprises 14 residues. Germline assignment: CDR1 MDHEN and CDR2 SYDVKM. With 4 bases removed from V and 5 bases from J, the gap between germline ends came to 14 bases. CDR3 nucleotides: TGTGCCAGCAGTTCTTACCCGACAGAGACTGAAGCTTTCTTT. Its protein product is CASSSYPTETEAFF.

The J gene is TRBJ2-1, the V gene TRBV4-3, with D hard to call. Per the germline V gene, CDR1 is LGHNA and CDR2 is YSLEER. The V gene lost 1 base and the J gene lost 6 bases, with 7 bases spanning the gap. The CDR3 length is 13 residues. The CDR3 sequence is CASSQGWANEQFF. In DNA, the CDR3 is TGCGCCAGCAGCCAAGGCTGGGCCAATGAGCAGTTCTTC.

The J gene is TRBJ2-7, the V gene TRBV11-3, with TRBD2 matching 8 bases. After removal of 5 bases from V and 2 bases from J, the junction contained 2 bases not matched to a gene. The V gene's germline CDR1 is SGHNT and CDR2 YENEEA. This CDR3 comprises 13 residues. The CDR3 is CASSETSAYEQYF. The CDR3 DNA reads TGTGCCAGCAGCGAGACTAGCGCCTACGAGCAGTACTTC.

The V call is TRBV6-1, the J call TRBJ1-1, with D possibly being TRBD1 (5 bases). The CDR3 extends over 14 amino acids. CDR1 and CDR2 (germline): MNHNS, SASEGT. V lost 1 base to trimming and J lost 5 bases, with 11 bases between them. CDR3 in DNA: TGTGCCAGCAGTGAAGGGGGCTTACGGACTGAAGCTTTCTTT. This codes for CASSEGGLRTEAFF.